This section outlines one T cell receptor (beta chain) sequence together with its context. Its target is unknown. The TCR cDNA carried a universal primer site and UMIs from 5'RACE template switching. One entry per CDR3 protein, called by TCRdb with MiXCR from the 5' RACE reads. Of fewer than 650,000 distinct CDR3 sequences in the sample, 21% are singletons; the top ten hold roughly 16%. This sample stems from a study of T cells after yellow fever vaccination. Study-wide results and caveats: Post-booster repertoires again held most primary-vaccination clones (approximately 96% CD4, 88% CD8). Weaker overall was a secondary response that nonetheless peaked faster, on day 5 versus 15.

Germline CDR1 reads SQVTM; CDR2 reads ANQGSEA. CDR3 length equals 11 residues. V was pared by 4 bases and J by 2 bases, with 5 bases between. This TCR derives from a man in his late teens or twenties who received the YFV17D yellow fever vaccine. The sequences come from PBMCs, collected about 20 days after the first yellow fever vaccination. The chain combines TRBV29-1 with TRBJ1-2; no clear D gene. CDR3 in DNA: TGCAGCGTTGCAGACAACTATGGCTACACCTTC. Translated, it gives CSVADNYGYTF.